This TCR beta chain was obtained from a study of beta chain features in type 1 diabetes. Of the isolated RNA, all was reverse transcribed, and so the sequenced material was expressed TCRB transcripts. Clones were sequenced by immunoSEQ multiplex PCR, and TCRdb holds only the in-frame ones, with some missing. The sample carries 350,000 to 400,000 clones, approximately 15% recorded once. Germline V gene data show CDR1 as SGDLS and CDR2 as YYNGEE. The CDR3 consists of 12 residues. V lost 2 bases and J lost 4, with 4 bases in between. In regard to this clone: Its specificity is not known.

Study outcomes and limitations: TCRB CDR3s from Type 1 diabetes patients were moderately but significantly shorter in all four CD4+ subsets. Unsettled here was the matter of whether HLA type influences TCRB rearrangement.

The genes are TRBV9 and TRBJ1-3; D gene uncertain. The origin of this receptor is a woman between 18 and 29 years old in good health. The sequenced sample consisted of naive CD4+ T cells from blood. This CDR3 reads CASSVSGNTIYF. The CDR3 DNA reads TGTGCCAGCAGCGTGTCAGGAAACACCATATATTTT.